Listed below are T cell receptor beta chains from one sample, sequenced in a study of blood T cell repertoires in COVID-19. Assay used: immunoSEQ multiplex PCR; TCRdb lists only in-frame clones, some missing. This sample has about 94,000 clones, with around two thirds found just once. The sequencing input was peripheral blood. These receptors were collected from a man in his 70s with COVID-19, enrolled during active disease. Both conserved end residues are trimmed from each CDR3. The size of a clone is reported for some rows only, either as once, few or many, or as a class for expanded clones.

TRBV7-2	few	TRBJ2-1	ASSRGLERGEQF
TRBV29-1	few	TRBJ2-3	SVDGSSGNTDTQY
TRBV5-1	NA	TRBJ2-1	ASSLAQGDNEF
TRBV6-2/TRBV6-3	NA	TRBJ1-1	ASTPRGRGESEAF
TRBV28	NA	TRBJ2-5	ASSLLPTEETQY
TRBV5-1	NA	TRBJ2-1	ASSFLAGAPDEQF
TRBV29-1	NA	TRBJ2-1	SVEAATGNYNEQF
TRBV5-8	NA	TRBJ1-2	ASSPRDRGYGYT
TRBV5-1	NA	TRBJ2-7	ASSLEGYEQY
TRBV19	NA	TRBJ1-3	ASSPRSTLSGNTIY
TRBV11-1	NA	TRBJ1-1	ASSRNGGENTEAF
TRBV27	NA	TRBJ2-1	ASSVRALAGGRHEQF
TRBV18	many	TRBJ2-1	ASSRNRGGEQF
TRBV7-2	NA	TRBJ2-1	ASSITSGREGEQF
TRBV9	NA	TRBJ2-1	ASGEGAYNEQF
TRBV11-3	NA	TRBJ2-1	ASSLGQGNEQF
TRBV6-2/TRBV6-3	NA	TRBJ1-5	ASSAGYQPQH
TRBV27	once	TRBJ2-1	ASGRAGGGNEQF
TRBV3-1/TRBV3-2	NA	TRBJ2-1	ASSPGQGNEQF
TRBV5-1	NA	TRBJ1-4	ASSFVGGVNEKLF
TRBV5-1	NA	TRBJ2-5	ASSLRGRGQGSETQY
TRBV5-1	NA	TRBJ2-7	ASGQTADYEQY
TRBV5-1	NA	TRBJ1-1	ASSMDRDTEAF
TRBV5-6	once	TRBJ2-7	ASSLGGTSGIGEQY
TRBV30	NA	TRBJ2-7	AWRLTSGSYEQY
TRBV2	NA	TRBJ1-5	ASSEALGGGGQPQH
TRBV24-1	NA	TRBJ2-1	ATSDLYRVNEQF
TRBV13	NA	TRBJ2-3	ASRSRLSSTDTQY
TRBV28	NA	TRBJ2-1	ASSIIDRQGPNNEQF
TRBV7-6	NA	TRBJ1-1	ASSFQGSEAF
TRBV7-3	NA	TRBJ2-3	ASSLRGSGDTQY
TRBV3-1/TRBV3-2	NA	TRBJ1-1	ASSLRTGLAF
TRBV28	NA	TRBJ2-7	ASSLAVPYEQY
TRBV6-5	NA	TRBJ1-2	ASIAGANYGYT
TRBV5-4	once	TRBJ2-1	ASSGKYQGVNEQF
TRBV6-5	NA	TRBJ2-1	ASSYGERSQF
TRBV5-1	NA	TRBJ2-7	ATATGSRGEQY
TRBV28	NA	TRBJ1-4	ASEKGDEKLF
TRBV9	NA	TRBJ2-1	ASSSSPRDEQF
TRBV9	NA	TRBJ2-2	ASSVGLGLENTGELF
TRBV5-1	NA	TRBJ2-7	ASSFGQGVYEQY
TRBV9	NA	TRBJ1-1	ASSALGQGFTEAF
TRBV19	NA	TRBJ2-1	ASSIRGTGYEQF
TRBV28	NA	TRBJ2-7	ASRWDNSYEQY
TRBV7-6	NA	TRBJ1-2	ASSPFPGQGAPVYGYT
TRBV4-3	NA	TRBJ2-7	ASSRAPRQGNEQY
TRBV28	NA	TRBJ1-2	ASSLWTGDYGYT
TRBV6-5	NA	TRBJ1-1	ASSYSGRMNTEAF
TRBV7-3	NA	TRBJ1-1	ASSLTPPGQGIEDTEAF
TRBV6-2/TRBV6-3	NA	TRBJ2-2	ASSIHGQGRTGELF
TRBV5-4	few	TRBJ1-2	ASSPRGDNGYT
TRBV18	NA	TRBJ2-2	ASSPGADTGELF
TRBV6-5	NA	TRBJ1-5	ASSGGWSNQPQH
TRBV6-1	few	TRBJ2-1	ASSAEFAGASYNEQF
TRBV28	NA	TRBJ2-4	ASSLYRGGAKNIQY
TRBV9	NA	TRBJ2-2	ASTPSGRYTGELF
TRBV27	NA	TRBJ1-4	ASSPGLLVGGEFTTNEKLF